Listed here are 3 T cell receptor beta chains from one sample, sequenced in a study of blood T cell repertoires in COVID-19. This table comes from immunoSEQ multiplex PCR, and its TCRdb copy is limited to in-frame clones, with some not included. This repertoire shows about 250,000 clones, approximately 90% found once; its top ten account for approximately 2.5%. Specimen: PBMCs or T cells enriched from blood (not recorded which). The receptor source for this set is a woman aged 18 to 35 who had recovered from COVID-19.

The genes are TRBV2 and TRBJ2-7, with TRBD1 as a possible D gene (5 bases). There are 13 residues in the CDR3. Between the trimmed V and J ends, which lost 6 bases and 0 bases, there was a span of 9 bases. Germline V gene data show CDR1 as SNHLY and CDR2 as FYNNEI. The CDR3 loop reads CASRKGDSYEQYF. The CDR3 DNA follows: TGTGCCAGCAGGAAAGGGGACTCCTACGAGCAGTACTTC.

CDR3 sequence: CASVGPNSYNEQFF. CDR3 nucleotide sequence: TGTGCCAGCGTAGGCCCCAACAGCTACAATGAGCAGTTCTTC. The chain combines TRBV28 with TRBJ2-1; D gene uncertain. The CDR3 totals 14 residues. Trimming stripped 8 bases from V and 3 bases from J, with 14 bases between. Germline CDR1 reads MDHEN; CDR2 reads SYDVKM.

The genes are TRBV11-2 and TRBJ1-6; D not resolved. Germline V CDR1 and CDR2: SGHAT, FQNNGV. The V end was cut by 4 bases, the J end by 0 bases, with 10 bases between. There are 16 residues in the CDR3. CDR3 nucleotide sequence: TGTGCCAGCAGCTCTAGCGGCAGCTCCTATAATTCACCCCTCCACTTT. Translation gives CASSSSGSSYNSPLHF.